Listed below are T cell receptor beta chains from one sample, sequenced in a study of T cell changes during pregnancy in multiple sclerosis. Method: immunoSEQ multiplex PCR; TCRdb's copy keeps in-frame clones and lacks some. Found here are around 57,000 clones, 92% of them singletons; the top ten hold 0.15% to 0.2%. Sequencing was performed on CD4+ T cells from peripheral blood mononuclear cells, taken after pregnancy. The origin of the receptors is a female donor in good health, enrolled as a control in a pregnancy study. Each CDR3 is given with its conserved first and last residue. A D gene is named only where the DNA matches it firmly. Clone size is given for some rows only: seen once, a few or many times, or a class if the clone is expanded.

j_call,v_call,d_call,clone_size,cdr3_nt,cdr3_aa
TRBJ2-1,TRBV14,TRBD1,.,TGTGCCAGCAGCCAGAGGGGGACAGCCAACAATGAGCAGTTCTTC,CASSQRGTANNEQFF
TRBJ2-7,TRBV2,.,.,TGTGCCAGCAGTCCAGGGGTCTTATCCTACGAGCAGTACTTC,CASSPGVLSYEQYF
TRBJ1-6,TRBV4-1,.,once,TGCGCCAGCAGCATACAGGGCGGAGATAATTCACCCCTCCACTTT,CASSIQGGDNSPLHF
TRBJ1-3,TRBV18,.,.,TGTGCCAGCTCACCACGCGGTGAAGGAGCTGGAAACACCATATATTTT,CASSPRGEGAGNTIYF
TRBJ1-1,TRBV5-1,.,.,TGCGCCAGCAGCTTGGCAGTCACCATGAACACTGAAGCTTTCTTT,CASSLAVTMNTEAFF
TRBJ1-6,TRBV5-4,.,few,TGTGCCACATCAGGCAGGGAAGGCTCACCCCTCCACTTT,CATSGREGSPLHF
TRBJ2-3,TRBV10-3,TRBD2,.,TGTGCCATCAGTGACAGAGCGGGGGGGAGAGATACGCAGTATTTT,CAISDRAGGRDTQYF
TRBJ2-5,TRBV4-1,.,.,TGCGCCAGCAGCCAAGAGGGTAGGCGGGACGGGGAGACCCAGTACTTC,CASSQEGRRDGETQYF
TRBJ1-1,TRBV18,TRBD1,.,TGTGCCAGCCGCCGCGGGACAGGGAGGATGGACACTGAAGCTTTCTTT,CASRRGTGRMDTEAFF
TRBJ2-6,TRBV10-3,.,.,TGTGCCATCAGTGAGTCAGCAGGGATGAGCTCTGGGGCCAACGTCCTGACTTTC,CAISESAGMSSGANVLTF
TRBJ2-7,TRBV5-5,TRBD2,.,TGTGCCAGCAGCTTGGGTAGCGGGTACTCCTACGAGCAGTACTTC,CASSLGSGYSYEQYF
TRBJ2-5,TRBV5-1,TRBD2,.,TGCGCCAGCAGCTTGGGTAGCGGGGGGTACCAAGAGACCCAGTACTTC,CASSLGSGGYQETQYF
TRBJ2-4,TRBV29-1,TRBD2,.,TGCAGCGCTTTACTAGCGGGGGGCGTACTAGCCAAAAACATTCAGTACTTC,CSALLAGGVLAKNIQYF
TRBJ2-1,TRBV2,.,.,TGTGCCAGGCGGCAGGGAATGGACAATGAGCAGTTCTTC,CARRQGMDNEQFF
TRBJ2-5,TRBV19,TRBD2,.,TGTGCCAGTAATACGGGGGGTGTTGAGACCCAGTACTTC,CASNTGGVETQYF
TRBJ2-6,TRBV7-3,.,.,TGTGCCAGCAGCCTCTCCGGGACGGACTACTCTGGGGCCAACGTCCTGACTTTC,CASSLSGTDYSGANVLTF
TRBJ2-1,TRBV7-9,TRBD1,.,TGTGCCAGCAGCTGGACAGGGGTTAATGAGCAGTTCTTC,CASSWTGVNEQFF
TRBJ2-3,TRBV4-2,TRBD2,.,TGTGCCAGCAGCCAAGTAAGCGGGGGGCAGGCAGATACGCAGTATTTT,CASSQVSGGQADTQYF
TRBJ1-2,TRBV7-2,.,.,TGTGCGACCCGGGACATCCCGAGTTCGGTTGGCTACACCTTC,CATRDIPSSVGYTF
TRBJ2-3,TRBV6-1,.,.,TGTGCCAGCAGTAAGCTAGTGTCACACACAGATACGCAGTATTTT,CASSKLVSHTDTQYF
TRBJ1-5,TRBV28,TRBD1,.,TGTGCCAGCAGGCCTTCGGACAGGGGGGACAATCAGCCCCAGCATTTT,CASRPSDRGDNQPQHF
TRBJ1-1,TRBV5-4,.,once,TGTGCCAGCAGCCCCAACCAAGGGGGAGGGAAGTACACTGAAGCTTTCTTT,CASSPNQGGGKYTEAFF
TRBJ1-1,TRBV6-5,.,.,TGTGCCAGCAGTTACAAGGGGATGAACACTGAAGCTTTCTTT,CASSYKGMNTEAFF
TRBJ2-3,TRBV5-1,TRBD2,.,TGCGCCAGCAGCTTGGGGGAATTAGCGGGGGGGCGCACAGATACGCAGTATTTT,CASSLGELAGGRTDTQYF
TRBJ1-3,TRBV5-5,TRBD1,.,TGTGCCAGCAGCCGACAGGGGGGAGGAAACACCATATATTTT,CASSRQGGGNTIYF
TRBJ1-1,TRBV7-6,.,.,TGTGCCAGCAGCTGGGGACCGGGGGGAACTGAAGCTTTCTTT,CASSWGPGGTEAFF
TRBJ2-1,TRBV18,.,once,TGTGCCAGCTCACCACTCCGGAGCTCCTACAATGAGCAGTTCTTC,CASSPLRSSYNEQFF
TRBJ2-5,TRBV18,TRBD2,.,TGTGCCAGCTCAAAAATCCGGGGGGATGCCCAGTACTTC,CASSKIRGDAQYF
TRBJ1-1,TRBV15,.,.,TGTGCCACCAGCAGCGGCTCCAGGGGAGCGGTTGGGGCTTTCTTT,CATSSGSRGAVGAFF
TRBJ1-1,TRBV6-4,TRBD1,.,TGTGCCAGCAGTGAATCGGGCAGGGGGATGAACACTGAAGCTTTCTTT,CASSESGRGMNTEAFF
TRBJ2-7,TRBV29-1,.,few,TGCAGCGTTCGCAGAGCGGTGGACGAGCAGTACTTC,CSVRRAVDEQYF
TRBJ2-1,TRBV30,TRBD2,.,TGTGCCTGGAGTGTAGGAGCGGGGGGTCCCTACAATGAGCAGTTCTTC,CAWSVGAGGPYNEQFF
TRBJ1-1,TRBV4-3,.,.,TGCGCCAGCAGCCAAGAGAGGAGGAACACTGAAGCTTTCTTT,CASSQERRNTEAFF
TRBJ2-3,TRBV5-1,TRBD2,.,TGCGCCAGCAGAAGGGTAGCGGGGGCGCAGGGCCCAGATACGCAGTATTTT,CASRRVAGAQGPDTQYF
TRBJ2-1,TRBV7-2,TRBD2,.,TGTGCCAGCAGCTTCCGCGGGGGGTACAATGAGCAGTTCTTC,CASSFRGGYNEQFF
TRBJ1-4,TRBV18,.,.,TGTGCCAGCTCACCGGGCCAAGGCGAAGTAGTTATTTTT,CASSPGQGEVVIF
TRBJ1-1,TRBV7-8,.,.,TGTGCCAGCAGCTTACTACCGAACACTGAAGCTTTCTTT,CASSLLPNTEAFF
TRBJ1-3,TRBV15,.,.,TGTGCCACCAGCGGATACACAGCTGCTGGAAACACCATATATTTT,CATSGYTAAGNTIYF